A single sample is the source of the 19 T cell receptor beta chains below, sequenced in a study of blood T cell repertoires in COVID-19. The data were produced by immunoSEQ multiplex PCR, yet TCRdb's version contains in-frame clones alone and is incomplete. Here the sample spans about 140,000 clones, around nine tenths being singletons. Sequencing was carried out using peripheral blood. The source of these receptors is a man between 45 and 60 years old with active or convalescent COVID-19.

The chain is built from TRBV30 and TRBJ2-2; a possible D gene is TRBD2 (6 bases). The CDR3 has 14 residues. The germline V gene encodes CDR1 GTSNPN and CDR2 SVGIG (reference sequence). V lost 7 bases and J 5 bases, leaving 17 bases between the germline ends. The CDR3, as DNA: TGTGCCTCTACCGCTAGCGTATCGACCGGGGAGCTGTTTTTT. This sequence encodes CASTASVSTGELFF.

DNA for the CDR3: TGTGCCAGCAGCGCAGGACAGGGGCACTATGGCTACACCTTC. It codes for CASSAGQGHYGYTF. The V gene is TRBV3-1 (or the pseudogene TRBV3-2), the J gene TRBJ1-2, with 9 bases fitting TRBD1. CDR1 is LGHDT and CDR2 is YNNKEL in the germline V gene (reference sequence). Trimming took 5 bases from V and 3 from J; bases not matched to a gene: 4. CDR3 size: 14 residues.

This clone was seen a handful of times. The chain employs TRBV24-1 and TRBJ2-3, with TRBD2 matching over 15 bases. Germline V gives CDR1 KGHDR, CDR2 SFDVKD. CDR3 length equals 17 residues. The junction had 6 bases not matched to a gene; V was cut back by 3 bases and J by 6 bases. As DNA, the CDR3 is TGTGCCACCAGTGATCCCGGGACTAGCGGGGGGCGCGATACGCAGTATTTT. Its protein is CATSDPGTSGGRDTQYF.

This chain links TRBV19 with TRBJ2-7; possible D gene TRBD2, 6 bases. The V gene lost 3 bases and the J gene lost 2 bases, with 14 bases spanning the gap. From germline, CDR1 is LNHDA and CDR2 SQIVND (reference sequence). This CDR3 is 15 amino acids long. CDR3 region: CASSIGSSGAYEQYF. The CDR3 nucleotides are TGTGCCAGTAGTATCGGTTCCTCGGGGGCCTACGAGCAGTACTTC.

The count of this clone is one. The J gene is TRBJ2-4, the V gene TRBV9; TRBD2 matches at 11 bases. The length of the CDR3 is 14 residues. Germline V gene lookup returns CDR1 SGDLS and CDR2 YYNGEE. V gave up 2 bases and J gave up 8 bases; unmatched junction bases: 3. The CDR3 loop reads CASSVTSGSDIQYF. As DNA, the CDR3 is TGTGCCAGCAGCGTTACTAGCGGGAGTGACATTCAGTACTTC.

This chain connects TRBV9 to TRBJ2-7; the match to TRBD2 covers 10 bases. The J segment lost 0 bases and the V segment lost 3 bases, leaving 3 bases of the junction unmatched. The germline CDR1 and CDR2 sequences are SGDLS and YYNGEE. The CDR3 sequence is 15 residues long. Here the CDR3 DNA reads TGTGCCAGCAGCGCCGGGACTAGCGCCTCCTACGAGCAGTACTTC. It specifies CASSAGTSASYEQYF.

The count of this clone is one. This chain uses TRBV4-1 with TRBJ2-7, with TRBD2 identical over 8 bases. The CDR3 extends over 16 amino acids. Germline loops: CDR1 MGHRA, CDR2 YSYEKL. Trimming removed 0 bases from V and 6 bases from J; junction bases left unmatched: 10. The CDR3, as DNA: TGCGCCAGCAGCCAAGAGGGGGGACTAGTGGGTTCCGAGCAGTACTTC. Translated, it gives CASSQEGGLVGSEQYF.

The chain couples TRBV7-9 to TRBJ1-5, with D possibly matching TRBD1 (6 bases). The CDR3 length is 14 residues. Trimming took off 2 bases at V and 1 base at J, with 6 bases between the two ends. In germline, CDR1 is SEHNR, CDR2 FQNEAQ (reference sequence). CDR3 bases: TGTGCCAGCAGCTTACAGGGGAGCAATCAGCCCCAGCATTTT. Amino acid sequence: CASSLQGSNQPQHF.

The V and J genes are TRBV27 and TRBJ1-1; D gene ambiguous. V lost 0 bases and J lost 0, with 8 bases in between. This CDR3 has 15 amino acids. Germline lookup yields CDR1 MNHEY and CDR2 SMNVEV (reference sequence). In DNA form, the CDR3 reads TGTGCCAGCAGTTTATCTGAGGCCATGAACACTGAAGCTTTCTTT. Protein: CASSLSEAMNTEAFF.

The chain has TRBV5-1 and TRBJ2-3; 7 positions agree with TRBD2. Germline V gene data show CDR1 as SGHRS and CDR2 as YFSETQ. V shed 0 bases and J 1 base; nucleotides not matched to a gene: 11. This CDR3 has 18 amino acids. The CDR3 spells CASSLGGRRSGGTDTQYF. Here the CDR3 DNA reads TGCGCCAGCAGCTTGGGGGGCCGGCGCAGCGGGGGCACAGATACGCAGTATTTT.

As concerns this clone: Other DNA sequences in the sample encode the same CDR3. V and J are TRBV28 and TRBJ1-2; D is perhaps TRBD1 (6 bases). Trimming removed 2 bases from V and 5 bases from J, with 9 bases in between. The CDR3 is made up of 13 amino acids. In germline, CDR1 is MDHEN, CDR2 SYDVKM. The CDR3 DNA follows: TGTGCCAGCAGTTTAGGGACAAATTATGGCTACACCTTC. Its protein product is CASSLGTNYGYTF.

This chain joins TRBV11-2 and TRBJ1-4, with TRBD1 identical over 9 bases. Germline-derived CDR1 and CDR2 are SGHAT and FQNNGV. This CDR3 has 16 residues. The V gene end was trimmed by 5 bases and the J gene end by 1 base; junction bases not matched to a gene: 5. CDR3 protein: CASSRRQGGTNEKLFF. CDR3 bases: TGTGCCAGCAGCCGAAGACAGGGGGGAACTAATGAAAAACTGTTTTTT.

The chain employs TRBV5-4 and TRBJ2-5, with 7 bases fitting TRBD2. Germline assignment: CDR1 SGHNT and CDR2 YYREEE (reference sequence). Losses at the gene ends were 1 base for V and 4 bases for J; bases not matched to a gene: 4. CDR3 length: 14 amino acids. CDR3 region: CASSLRGGRETQYF. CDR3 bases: TGTGCCAGCAGCTTGCGCGGCGGGAGAGAGACCCAGTACTTC. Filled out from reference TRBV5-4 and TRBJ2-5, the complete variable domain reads ETGVTQSPTHLIKTRGQQVTLRCSSQSGHNTVSWYQQALGQGPQFIFQYYREEENGRGNFPPRFSGLQFPNYSSELNVNALELDDSALYLCASSLRGGRETQYFGPGTRLLVL.

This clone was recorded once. The CDR3 nucleotides read TGTGCCAGCAGCCTCCGGACAGGGACTGAAGCTTTCTTT. Amino acids: CASSLRTGTEAFF. The chain combines TRBV3-1 (or the pseudogene TRBV3-2) with TRBJ1-1, with 8 bases fitting TRBD1. Germline V CDR1 and CDR2: LGHDT, YNNKEL (reference sequence). The junction had 3 bases not matched to a gene; V was cut back by 4 bases and J by 5 bases. This CDR3 is 13 amino acids long.

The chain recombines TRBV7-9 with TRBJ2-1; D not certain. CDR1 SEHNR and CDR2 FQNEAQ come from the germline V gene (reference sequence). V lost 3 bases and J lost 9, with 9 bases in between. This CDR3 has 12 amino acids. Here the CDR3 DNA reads TGTGCCAGCAGCTTGACTTATACTGAGCAGTTCTTC. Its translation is CASSLTYTEQFF. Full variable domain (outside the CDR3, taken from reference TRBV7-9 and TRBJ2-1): DTGVSQNPRHKITKRGQNVTFRCDPISEHNRLYWYRQTLGQGPEFLTYFQNEAQLEKSRLLSDRFSAERPKGSFSTLEIQRTEQGDSAMYLCASSLTYTEQFFGPGTRLTVL.

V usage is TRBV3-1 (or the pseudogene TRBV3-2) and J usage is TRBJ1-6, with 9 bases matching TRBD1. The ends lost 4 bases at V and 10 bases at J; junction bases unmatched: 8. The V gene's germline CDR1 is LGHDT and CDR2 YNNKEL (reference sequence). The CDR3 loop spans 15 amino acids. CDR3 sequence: CASSPYRGQGSPLHF. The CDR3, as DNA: TGTGCCAGCAGCCCATACAGGGGGCAAGGGTCACCCCTCCACTTT.

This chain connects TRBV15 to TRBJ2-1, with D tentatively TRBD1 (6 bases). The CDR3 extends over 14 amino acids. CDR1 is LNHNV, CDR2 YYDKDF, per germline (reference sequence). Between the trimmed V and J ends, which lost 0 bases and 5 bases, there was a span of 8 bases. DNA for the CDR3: TGTGCCACCAGCAGAGAGGACAGAGACAATGAGCAGTTCTTC. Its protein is CATSREDRDNEQFF. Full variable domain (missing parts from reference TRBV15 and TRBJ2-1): DAMVIQNPRYQVTQFGKPVTLSCSQTLNHNVMYWYQQKSSQAPKLLFHYYDKDFNNEADTPDNFQSRRPNTSFCFLDIRSPGLGDTAMYLCATSREDRDNEQFFGPGTRLTVL.

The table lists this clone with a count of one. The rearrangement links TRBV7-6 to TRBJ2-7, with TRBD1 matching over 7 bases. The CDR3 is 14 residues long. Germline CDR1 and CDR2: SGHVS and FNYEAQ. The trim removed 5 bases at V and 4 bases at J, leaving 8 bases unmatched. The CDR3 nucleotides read TGTGCCAGCAGCCCGGGACAGACTCTTTACGAGCAGTACTTC. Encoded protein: CASSPGQTLYEQYF.

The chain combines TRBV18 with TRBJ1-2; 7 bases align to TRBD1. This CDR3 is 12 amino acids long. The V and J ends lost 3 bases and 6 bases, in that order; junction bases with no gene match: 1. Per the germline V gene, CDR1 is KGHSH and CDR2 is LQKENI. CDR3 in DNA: TGTGCCAGCTCACCCGACAGGGATGGCTACACCTTC. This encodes CASSPDRDGYTF.